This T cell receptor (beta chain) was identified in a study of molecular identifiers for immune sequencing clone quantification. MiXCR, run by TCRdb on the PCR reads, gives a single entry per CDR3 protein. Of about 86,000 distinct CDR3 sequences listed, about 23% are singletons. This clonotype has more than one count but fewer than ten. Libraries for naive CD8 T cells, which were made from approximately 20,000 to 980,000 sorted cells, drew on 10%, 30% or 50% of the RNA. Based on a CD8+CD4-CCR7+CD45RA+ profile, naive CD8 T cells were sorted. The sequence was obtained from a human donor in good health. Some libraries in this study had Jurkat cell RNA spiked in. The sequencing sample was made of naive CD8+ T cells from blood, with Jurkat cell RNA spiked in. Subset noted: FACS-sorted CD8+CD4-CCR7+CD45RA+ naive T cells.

CDR3 amino acids: CASSVALGADEQYF. CDR3 bases: TGTGCCAGCAGCGTAGCTCTAGGCGCCGACGAGCAGTACTTC. The gene calls are TRBV9 and TRBJ2-7; D is undetermined. The CDR3 has 14 residues. V was trimmed by 0 bases and J by 5 bases, leaving 12 bases between them. In germline, CDR1 is SGDLS, CDR2 YYNGEE.